A single sample is the source of the 31 T cell receptor beta chains below, sequenced in a study of T cell repertoires in ileal Crohn's disease. The repertoire was sequenced with immunoSEQ multiplex PCR; TCRdb's copy has only in-frame clones and lacks some. The sample carries more than 11,000 clones, roughly 85% recorded once. Sequenced sample: ileal tissue. These receptors were obtained from an adult with Crohn's disease.

This clone showed up just a few times. V is TRBV10-3 and J is TRBJ2-7, with 12 nucleotides matching TRBD2. The CDR3 runs 15 residues. The J segment lost 6 bases and the V segment lost 6 bases, leaving 9 bases of the junction unmatched. Germline values: CDR1 ENHRY, CDR2 SYGVKD. The CDR3 loop reads CAIRPLAGGLGEQYF. CDR3 nucleotide sequence: TGTGCCATCAGACCCCTAGCGGGGGGGCTTGGCGAGCAGTACTTC.

The chain carries TRBV5-1 and TRBJ2-1; 8 bases fit TRBD2. The length of the CDR3 is 15 residues. V gave up 0 bases and J gave up 7 bases; unmatched junction bases: 6. The V gene's germline CDR1 is SGHRS and CDR2 YFSETQ. This CDR3 is CASSLGLSGVNEQFF. For the CDR3, the DNA is TGCGCCAGCAGCTTGGGTCTTAGCGGGGTTAATGAGCAGTTCTTC.

The rearrangement joins TRBV5-1 to TRBJ1-1; D is possibly TRBD1 (6 bases). The CDR3 has 15 residues. The germline V and J ends were trimmed by 4 bases and 8 bases, with 21 bases remaining between them. Germline CDR1 and CDR2: SGHRS and YFSETQ. For the CDR3, the DNA is TGCGCCAGCAGCCCCCCCGGGACATCGGGCCGAGAAGCTTTCTTT. Translated, it gives CASSPPGTSGREAFF.

The J gene is TRBJ1-2, the V gene TRBV5-2. TRBV5-2 is a known pseudogene. The CDR3 runs to 17 residues. As DNA, the CDR3 is TGTGCCAGCAATTGGTCAGGAGGAGTACGAAAGACCTATGGCTACACCTTC. It encodes CASNWSGGVRKTYGYTF.

The rearrangement joins TRBV5-1 to TRBJ1-4; 8 positions match TRBD1. The CDR3 loop spans 15 amino acids. The V gene end was trimmed by 0 bases and the J gene end by 5 bases; junction bases not matched to a gene: 3. Looked up from germline, CDR1 is SGHRS and CDR2 is YFSETQ. The CDR3 reads CASSLGDRLNEKLFF. CDR3 DNA: TGCGCCAGCAGCTTGGGGGACAGGTTAAATGAAAAACTGTTTTTT.

About this clone itself: The junction departs from germline at one end; a sequencing error may be responsible. The same CDR3 is also encoded by other DNA sequences in this sample. V gene TRBV7-7 combines with J gene TRBJ2-5; 11 bases agree with TRBD2. Germline CDR1 and CDR2: SSHAT and FNYEAQ (reference sequence). The CDR3 is 16 residues long. CDR3 DNA: TGTGCTAGCAGCTCCGGACTAGCGGGCCTACAAGAGACCCAGTACTTC. It codes for CASSSGLAGLQETQYF.

This chain connects TRBV2 to TRBJ1-5; no definite D call. Trimming took off 2 bases at V and 0 bases at J, with 14 bases between the two ends. Germline V gene data show CDR1 as SNHLY and CDR2 as FYNNEI. The CDR3 is made up of 17 amino acids. CDR3 nucleotide sequence: TGTGCCAGCAGTGAACGGTCTACAGATAATAGCAATCAGCCCCAGCATTTT. It yields the protein CASSERSTDNSNQPQHF.

CDR3 in amino acids: CASSLGDWAGTVTYEQYF. DNA of the CDR3: TGTGCCAGCAGCTTAGGGGATTGGGCCGGGACAGTGACCTACGAGCAGTACTTC. This chain joins TRBV7-7 and TRBJ2-7; 7 bases map to TRBD1. This CDR3 region has 18 residues. With V trimmed by 1 base and J by 2 bases, 14 bases remained unmatched. CDR1 is SSHAT and CDR2 is FNYEAQ in the germline V gene (reference sequence).

The gene calls are TRBV7-3 and TRBJ2-7; 8 bases align to TRBD1. The germline V gene encodes CDR1 SGHTA and CDR2 FQGTGA. The CDR3 runs 16 residues. V lost 6 bases and J lost 1; bases outside the gene matches: 11. DNA for the CDR3: TGTGCCAGCAGTCCAACACAGGGGGTGCGATCCTACGAGCAGTACTTC. It translates to CASSPTQGVRSYEQYF.

The V and J genes are TRBV6-4 and TRBJ2-7, with 14 bases aligning to TRBD2. Germline CDR1 MRHNA, CDR2 SNTAGT. V was clipped by 4 bases and J by 3 bases; unmatched bases: 14. The CDR3 extends over 19 amino acids. The CDR3 DNA reads as TGTGCCAGCAGTGTACAGGGACTAGCGGGAGATCCCCTTCACTACGAGCAGTACTTC. It encodes CASSVQGLAGDPLHYEQYF.

CDR3 loop: CASSGRERGNTIYF. In nucleotides, the CDR3 is TGTGCCAGCAGTGGAAGGGAGAGAGGAAACACCATATATTTT. This chain connects TRBV6-6 to TRBJ1-3; D uncertain. Germline lookup yields CDR1 MNHNY and CDR2 SVGAGI (reference sequence). V lost 5 bases, J lost 4 bases, and 12 bases lay in between. This CDR3 is 14 amino acids long.

The chain is built from TRBV19 and TRBJ2-1, with D tentatively TRBD1 (5 bases). The germline V gene encodes CDR1 LNHDA and CDR2 SQIVND (reference sequence). Trimming removed 6 bases from V and 6 bases from J, with 18 bases in between. This CDR3 contains 15 residues. The CDR3, as DNA: TGTGCCAGTAGCCTTACGGCAGGGTCGATCAATGAGCAGTTCTTC. Its protein product is CASSLTAGSINEQFF.

This sequence joins TRBV5-1 and TRBJ2-7, with 7 bases identical to TRBD1. Losses at the gene ends were 0 bases for V and 4 bases for J; bases not matched to a gene: 7. The CDR3 runs to 15 residues. Germline lookup yields CDR1 SGHRS and CDR2 YFSETQ. CDR3 coding DNA: TGCGCCAGCAGCTTGGGGACAGGCGGCGGGTACGAGCAGTACTTC. It specifies CASSLGTGGGYEQYF.

The rearrangement joins TRBV6-5 to TRBJ1-5, with 8 bases fitting TRBD1. With V trimmed by 0 bases and J by 4 bases, 5 bases remained unmatched. The germline V gene has CDR1 MNHEY and CDR2 SVGAGI. CDR3 length: 16 residues. The CDR3 region is CASSYSSDRVNQPQHF. The CDR3 DNA reads as TGTGCCAGCAGTTACTCCTCGGACAGGGTTAATCAGCCCCAGCATTTT.

The gene calls are TRBV2 and TRBJ1-2; D gene unclear. V lost 8 bases and J lost 6, with 16 bases in between. Looked up from germline, CDR1 is SNHLY and CDR2 is FYNNEI. The CDR3 totals 13 residues. CDR3 amino acids: CASVLIAKNGYTF. Here the CDR3 DNA reads TGTGCCAGCGTTTTGATCGCTAAGAATGGCTACACCTTC.

This rearrangement joins TRBV5-1 to TRBJ1-2, with unresolved D. Per germline, CDR1 SGHRS and CDR2 YFSETQ. This CDR3 is built from 14 residues. Trimming shortened V by 4 bases and J by 4 bases, and 14 bases separated the two germline ends. The CDR3 coding sequence is TGCGCCAGCAGCAACTTAGCTGGATCCTATGGCTACACCTTC. This sequence encodes CASSNLAGSYGYTF.

J is TRBJ2-5 and V is TRBV6-4; 11 nucleotides align to TRBD1. Matching the DNA end better, TRBJ2-7 makes the J call doubtful. CDR1 is MRHNA, CDR2 SNTAGT, per germline. CDR3 length: 15 residues. CDR3 nucleotides: TGTGCCAGCAGCCCCGGGACAGGGGGCTCCTACGAGCAGTACTTC. Translation gives CASSPGTGGSYEQYF.

CDR3 region: CAISESQTRLGSYNEQFF. CDR3 nucleotide sequence: TGTGCCATCAGTGAGTCCCAAACCCGACTTGGGTCCTACAATGAGCAGTTCTTC. The chain carries TRBV10-3 and TRBJ2-1; D is uncertain. Germline assignment: CDR1 ENHRY and CDR2 SYGVKD. V dropped 0 bases and J dropped 1 base, with 16 bases sitting between them. This CDR3 region has 18 residues.

V and J are TRBV29-1 and TRBJ1-1, with 7 bases identical to TRBD1. CDR1 is SQVTM, CDR2 ANQGSEA, per germline. V was pared by 3 bases and J by 1 base, with 2 bases of the junction left unmatched. The CDR3 totals 13 residues. The DNA of the CDR3 is TGCAGCGTTGAGGGACAGACGAACACTGAAGCTTTCTTT. Its translation: CSVEGQTNTEAFF.

The V and J genes are TRBV2 and TRBJ1-1, with D hard to call. This CDR3 contains 13 residues. Germline CDR1 SNHLY, CDR2 FYNNEI. The V gene lost 4 bases and the J gene lost 4 bases, with 10 bases spanning the gap. CDR3 in amino acids: CASSADSGTEAFF. DNA of the CDR3: TGTGCCAGCAGTGCGGACTCCGGCACTGAAGCTTTCTTT.

The chain has TRBV13 and TRBJ1-5; possibly TRBD1 for D (5 bases). The V gene's germline CDR1 is PRHDT and CDR2 FYEKMQ (reference sequence). This CDR3 comprises 14 residues. Trimming cost V 2 bases and J 1 base, with 6 bases left between them. The CDR3, as DNA: TGTGCCAGCAGCTTACAGGGAAGCAATCAGCCCCAGCATTTT. Protein: CASSLQGSNQPQHF.

In its sample, this clone was seen once. The chain has TRBV4-1 and TRBJ1-1; no firm D call. The ends were cut back, 4 bases at V and 11 bases at J, with 20 bases in the middle. The V gene's germline CDR1 is MGHRA and CDR2 YSYEKL. The CDR3 is 14 residues long. The CDR3 loop is CASSPLTAGKAAFF. DNA for the CDR3: TGCGCCAGCAGCCCCCTGACGGCCGGGAAAGCTGCTTTCTTT.

V usage is TRBV5-1 and J usage is TRBJ2-7, with TRBD2 identical over 9 bases. CDR1 is SGHRS, CDR2 YFSETQ, per germline. The CDR3 covers 16 residues. V dropped 0 bases and J dropped 2; count of bases not matched to a gene: 6. The CDR3 DNA sequence: TGCGCCAGCAGCTTGGGTGGGACTAGCTCCCCCTACGAGCAGTACTTC. Protein sequence: CASSLGGTSSPYEQYF.

The chain links TRBV5-1 to TRBJ2-7, with 8 bases lining up with TRBD1. The V and J ends lost 0 bases and 2 bases, in that order; junction bases with no gene match: 1. The CDR3 runs to 14 residues. Germline-derived CDR1 and CDR2 are SGHRS and YFSETQ. The CDR3 here is CASSLEGQAYEQYF. The CDR3 DNA is TGCGCCAGCAGCTTGGAGGGACAGGCCTACGAGCAGTACTTC.

J is TRBJ1-2 and V is TRBV7-3; 7 nucleotides line up with TRBD1. Germline CDR1 is SGHTA and CDR2 is FQGTGA. The CDR3 runs to 13 residues. V lost 2 bases to trimming and J lost 5 bases; unmatched junction nucleotides: 2. The CDR3 DNA reads TGTGCCAGCAGCTTACAGGGGGATTATGGCTACACCTTC. This gives the protein CASSLQGDYGYTF.

V and J are TRBV27 and TRBJ2-7; possible D gene TRBD2, 6 bases. CDR3 length: 15 residues. Trimming shortened V by 2 bases and J by 7 bases, and 18 bases separated the two germline ends. From germline, CDR1 is MNHEY and CDR2 SMNVEV (reference sequence). This CDR3 reads CASSLGAAGDREQYF. The CDR3 DNA sequence: TGTGCCAGCAGTTTAGGGGCAGCGGGCGATAGGGAGCAGTACTTC.

The rearrangement links TRBV7-4 to TRBJ1-4; 7 bases are shared with TRBD1. CDR1 and CDR2 (germline): SGHVT, SQSDAQ. CDR3 length equals 15 residues. V was clipped by 1 base and J by 4 bases; unmatched bases: 3. CDR3 amino acids: CASSLETGLNEKLFF. CDR3 DNA sequence: TGTGCCAGCAGCTTAGAGACAGGGCTTAATGAAAAACTGTTTTTT.

The chain joins TRBV4-1 to TRBJ2-1, with 15 bases aligning to TRBD2. This CDR3 spans 16 amino acids. Trimming at V came to 6 bases and at J to 7 bases, leaving 7 bases not matched to a gene. Germline V gene lookup returns CDR1 MGHRA and CDR2 YSYEKL. CDR3 bases: TGCGCCAGCAGTCCTAGGACTAGCGGGGGGGCAAATGAGCAGTTCTTC. Translation: CASSPRTSGGANEQFF.

The chain has TRBV19 and TRBJ1-1; D is perhaps TRBD1 (5 bases). Trimming pared 3 bases from V and 2 bases from J, leaving 13 bases between. The CDR3 length is 15 residues. From germline, CDR1 is LNHDA and CDR2 SQIVND (reference sequence). This CDR3 reads CASSITAGGNTEAFF. The CDR3 DNA sequence: TGTGCCAGTAGTATCACGGCGGGGGGAAACACTGAAGCTTTCTTT.

The chain has TRBV5-4 and TRBJ2-5; TRBD2 matches at 9 bases. The CDR3 has 16 amino acids. V was pared by 2 bases and J by 5 bases, with 10 bases of the junction left unmatched. Germline CDR1 reads SGHNT; CDR2 reads YYREEE (reference sequence). DNA for the CDR3: TGTGCCAGCAGCTTACTCATAGCGGGAGCAGGGGAGACCCAGTACTTC. This codes for CASSLLIAGAGETQYF.

The chain carries TRBV7-3 and TRBJ2-1, with TRBD1 identical over 10 bases. Germline V lookup: CDR1 SGHTA, CDR2 FQGTGA. The J segment lost 5 bases and the V segment lost 4 bases, leaving 8 bases of the junction unmatched. CDR3 length: 16 residues. The CDR3 sequence is CASSSFRDRGHNEQFF. The CDR3 bases are TGTGCCAGCAGCTCGTTCCGGGACAGGGGTCACAATGAGCAGTTCTTC.